The 23 T cell receptor beta chains below were found in one sample sequenced in a study of T cell repertoires in cytomegalovirus infection. TCRdb passed the reads through MiXCR, listing each CDR3 protein once. The sample records approximately 190,000 distinct CDR3 sequences, 8.5% to 10% being singletons. Material: PBMCs. The receptors derive from a human donor in good health (CMV status not recorded). Some clones in this sample may be carry-over from other donors' samples.

This chain joins TRBV6-2 or TRBV6-3 and TRBJ2-5, with D hard to call. Germline values: CDR1 MNHEY, CDR2 SVGEGT. CDR3 size: 14 residues. V lost 6 bases and J 4 bases, leaving 15 bases between the germline ends. The CDR3 DNA reads as TGTGCCAGCAGATTTTCCGGGCCCGGAGAGACCCAGTACTTC. It specifies CASRFSGPGETQYF.

This clonotype was seen a handful of times. V gene TRBV19 combines with J gene TRBJ1-2; D remains ambiguous. This CDR3 has 13 residues. From germline, CDR1 is LNHDA and CDR2 SQIVND (reference sequence). Between the trimmed V and J ends, which lost 3 bases and 5 bases, there was a span of 10 bases. The CDR3: CASSMRGGYGYTF. The CDR3 DNA follows: TGTGCCAGTAGTATGCGGGGTGGATATGGCTACACCTTC.

In this sample, this clonotype turned up many times. V is TRBV7-2 and J is TRBJ2-3, with 7 positions matching TRBD2. Trimming at V came to 8 bases and at J to 4 bases, leaving 9 bases not matched to a gene. The germline V gene encodes CDR1 SGHTA and CDR2 FQGNSA. This CDR3 spans 14 amino acids. CDR3 coding DNA: TGTGCCAGCGGGTTGGGCGGGAGCTCAGATACGCAGTATTTT. Its protein product is CASGLGGSSDTQYF.

At least ten counts were recorded for this clonotype. The rearrangement uses TRBV9 and TRBJ2-1, with D maybe TRBD2 (6 bases). V was trimmed by 4 bases and J by 7 bases, leaving 12 bases between them. Germline CDR1 reads SGDLS; CDR2 reads YYNGEE. The CDR3 totals 13 residues. CDR3 nucleotides: TGTGCCAGCAGCTTGGGGGGTGAAAATGAGCAGTTCTTC. Amino acid sequence: CASSLGGENEQFF.

This clonotype was counted between two and nine times. This rearrangement joins TRBV10-3 to TRBJ2-5; D is uncertain. CDR3 length: 14 amino acids. CDR1 and CDR2 (germline): ENHRY, SYGVKD. Trimming shortened V by 11 bases and J by 5 bases, and 21 bases separated the two germline ends. DNA of the CDR3: TGTGCCGTTCTCTCGGACGGTGATGGTGAGACCCAGTACTTC. This translates into CAVLSDGDGETQYF.

This clonotype was seen many times. The chain couples TRBV20-1 to TRBJ2-5, with D possibly being TRBD1 (6 bases). The CDR3 runs 12 residues. In germline, CDR1 is DFQATT, CDR2 SNEGSKA (reference sequence). V gave up 5 bases and J gave up 5 bases, with 12 bases separating them. CDR3 sequence: CSALGQLETQYF. The CDR3, as DNA: TGCAGTGCTCTAGGACAGCTGGAGACCCAGTACTTC.

This clonotype was counted ten times or more. The chain links TRBV6-5 to TRBJ2-5; no definite D call. The CDR3 extends over 14 amino acids. Trimming removed 2 bases at V and 2 bases at J, with 9 bases between. CDR1 and CDR2 (germline): MNHEY, SVGAGI. The CDR3 DNA is TGTGCCAGCAGTTACATGGGGAATCAAGAGACCCAGTACTTC. It is translated as CASSYMGNQETQYF.

A remark on this clonotype: One base away lies a much larger clone, so this may be a sequencing read error. This chain uses TRBV28 with TRBJ2-2, with D hard to call. CDR1 MDHEN and CDR2 SYDVKM come from the germline V gene. The CDR3 is made up of 15 amino acids. The DNA of the CDR3 is TGTGCCAGCAGTTTCCGAGGATTAAACAGCGGGGAGCTGTTTTTT. Translation: CASSFRGLNSGELFF.

This clonotype occurred many times. The rearrangement joins TRBV7-9 to TRBJ1-5; TRBD1 matches at 9 bases. CDR3 length: 15 amino acids. V gave up 5 bases and J gave up 4 bases; unmatched junction bases: 6. Germline V gene lookup returns CDR1 SEHNR and CDR2 FQNEAQ (reference sequence). CDR3 in amino acids: CASSPWTGANQPQHF. The CDR3 DNA sequence: TGTGCCAGCAGCCCCTGGACAGGGGCGAATCAGCCCCAGCATTTT.

This clonotype was detected many times. The chain employs TRBV12-3 or TRBV12-4 and TRBJ2-2, with 11 bases lining up with TRBD1. The CDR3 sequence is 18 residues long. The V and J ends lost 7 bases and 6 bases, in that order; junction bases with no gene match: 16. The DNA for the CDR3 is TGTGCCAGCAATGACAATTGGGGGACAGGGGGACATGCCGGGGAGCTGTTTTTT. Translation: CASNDNWGTGGHAGELFF.

This clonotype has a count of ten or more. The CDR3 DNA follows: TGCAGCGCTACTATTGGGGGTTTGGTCACTGAAGCTTTCTTT. It codes for CSATIGGLVTEAFF. V usage is TRBV29-1 and J usage is TRBJ1-1, with D possibly being TRBD1 (5 bases). The V and J ends lost 7 bases and 4 bases respectively, with 19 bases between them. Per the germline V gene, CDR1 is SQVTM and CDR2 is ANQGSEA. The CDR3 extends over 14 amino acids.

There are many counts of this clonotype. The gene calls are TRBV28 and TRBJ2-5; 11 nucleotides align to TRBD2. J was trimmed by 3 bases and V by 10 bases; bases with no gene match: 10. Germline CDR1 MDHEN, CDR2 SYDVKM. This CDR3 contains 15 residues. DNA for the CDR3: TGTGCCACCTTAAGGACTAGCGGGTGGAAAGAGACCCAGTACTTC. Protein: CATLRTSGWKETQYF.

V and J are TRBV2 and TRBJ2-1, with 16 bases matching TRBD2. Germline values: CDR1 SNHLY, CDR2 FYNNEI. V shed 4 bases, J shed 3 bases, and the junction held 12 bases outside the gene matches. The CDR3 spans 20 residues. CDR3 sequence (DNA): TGTGCCAGCAGTGGCGCGGGGACTAGCGGGGGGGCCCATTACTACAATGAGCAGTTCTTC. Amino acids: CASSGAGTSGGAHYYNEQFF.

This clonotype was recorded at least ten times. The genes are TRBV6-2 or TRBV6-3 and TRBJ2-7; 8 bases agree with TRBD2. The germline V gene has CDR1 MNHEY and CDR2 SVGEGT. The CDR3 sequence is 14 residues long. The trim removed 6 bases at V and 3 bases at J, leaving 7 bases unmatched. This CDR3 reads CASRAAGESYEQYF. In nucleotides, the CDR3 is TGTGCCAGCAGGGCAGCGGGAGAAAGCTACGAGCAGTACTTC.

The V gene is TRBV20-1, the J gene TRBJ2-1, with 10 bases identical to TRBD2. After removal of 7 bases from V and 9 bases from J, the junction contained 15 bases not matched to a gene. The CDR3 spans 15 residues. Looked up from germline, CDR1 is DFQATT and CDR2 is SNEGSKA (reference sequence). CDR3 in amino acids: CSVESAGGPHSEQFF. The DNA of the CDR3 is TGCAGTGTAGAATCAGCGGGAGGGCCTCACTCTGAGCAGTTCTTC.

This clonotype was seen a few times. V and J are TRBV28 and TRBJ2-1, with TRBD2 identical over 11 bases. CDR1 MDHEN and CDR2 SYDVKM come from the germline V gene. This CDR3 is 16 amino acids long. V trimming: 3 bases; J trimming: 10 bases; junction bases outside the gene matches: 11. The CDR3 here is CASSLPIAGGAHEQFF. CDR3 bases: TGTGCCAGCAGTTTGCCCATAGCGGGGGGGGCCCACGAGCAGTTCTTC.

The chain uses TRBV12-3 or TRBV12-4 and TRBJ2-3, with D possibly being TRBD2 (6 bases). The CDR3 is 16 amino acids. Trimming took off 8 bases at V and 0 bases at J, with 18 bases between the two ends. The DNA for the CDR3 is TGTGCCAGCCGTTCGAGGCGGGGACCTAGCACAGATACGCAGTATTTT. Translated: CASRSRRGPSTDTQYF.

This clonotype was observed a few times. The V and J genes are TRBV5-4 and TRBJ1-4; 8 nucleotides match TRBD1. Germline values: CDR1 SGHNT, CDR2 YYREEE (reference sequence). The CDR3 consists of 16 residues. V lost 4 bases to trimming and J lost 4 bases; unmatched junction nucleotides: 9. The CDR3 DNA reads as TGTGCCAGCAGCGCTGCCAGGGGGCGCGGTAATGAAAAACTGTTTTTT. As protein: CASSAARGRGNEKLFF.

This clonotype has a handful of counts. The chain combines TRBV7-6 with TRBJ2-5; TRBD1 aligns across 10 bases. Germline V CDR1 and CDR2: SGHVS, FNYEAQ. The CDR3 consists of 14 residues. The J segment lost 4 bases and the V segment lost 5 bases, leaving 4 bases of the junction unmatched. The CDR3 coding sequence is TGTGCCAGCAGCGCCGGGACAGGGGTAGAGACCCAGTACTTC. Translation: CASSAGTGVETQYF.

This clonotype was seen repeatedly, ten times or more. The V and J genes are TRBV7-9 and TRBJ2-3; D perhaps matches TRBD1 (5 bases). Germline-derived CDR1 and CDR2 are SEHNR and FQNEAQ (reference sequence). The CDR3 has 14 residues. V shed 2 bases and J shed 5 bases, with 11 bases lying between them. The CDR3 sequence: CASSLNQGRDTQYF. CDR3 nucleotide sequence: TGTGCCAGCAGCTTAAATCAGGGAAGAGATACGCAGTATTTT.

This clonotype has only a few counts. The gene calls are TRBV12-3 or TRBV12-4 and TRBJ2-7, with D tentatively TRBD2 (5 bases). This CDR3 has 14 residues. The V end lost 2 bases, the J end lost 2 bases, and 10 bases lay between the germline ends. DNA for the CDR3: TGTGCCAGCAGTTTAAGGGAGTGGACCTACGAGCAGTACTTC. It encodes CASSLREWTYEQYF.

This clonotype was detected only once. The chain links TRBV2 to TRBJ1-5, with D possibly TRBD1 on 5 matching bases. CDR3 length: 15 residues. Trimming removed 3 bases from V and 11 bases from J, with 20 bases in between. Germline V lookup: CDR1 SNHLY, CDR2 FYNNEI. CDR3 nucleotide sequence: TGTGCCAGCAGTGAGGCGGGACTGGATTCAAGAGCCCAGCATTTT. Its protein is CASSEAGLDSRAQHF.

This clonotype was detected ten times or more. This sequence joins TRBV7-2 and TRBJ2-2; no clear D. Trimming cost V 2 bases and J 7 bases, with 8 bases left between them. Germline V CDR1 and CDR2: SGHTA, FQGNSA. This CDR3 has 13 residues. The CDR3 sequence: CASSLNGVGELFF. Written as DNA, the CDR3 is TGTGCCAGCAGCTTAAACGGTGTCGGGGAGCTGTTTTTT.